This TCR beta chain was recorded in a study of shared clonotypes between healthy human individuals. Germline V gene lookup returns CDR1 GTSNPN and CDR2 SVGIG (reference sequence). The CDR3 contains 13 residues. J lost 7 bases, V lost 2 bases, and 4 bases had no gene match. Note on this clone: Antigen unknown.

The assay was immunoSEQ multiplex PCR, and TCRdb's table has in-frame clones only and misses some. Of over 850,000 clones listed, more than 75% are singletons. Overall study findings and caveats: The study drew on few donors, limiting represented genetic and exposure-history diversity. Relative to their counterparts shared across all four donors, non-shared clonotypes exhibited diminished generation probabilities. Shared clonotypes: 4.5% to 6.5% naive CD4, around 4% naive CD8, 2% to 2.5% memory CD4, roughly 0.4% memory CD8.

This TCR was sampled from a man younger than 35 in good health. Some clones in this sample may be carry-over from other donors' samples. The chain links TRBV30 to TRBJ2-1; 8 nucleotides agree with TRBD2. Sequences were obtained from memory CD4+ T cells from PBMCs. As to subset: CD45RA-negative fraction. DNA for the CDR3: TGTGCCTGGAGTAGCGGGAGTTTGAATGAGCAGTTCTTC. Translated, it gives CAWSSGSLNEQFF.